This TCR beta chain is from a study of OX40 agonist ivuxolimab in advanced cancers. Study context: Checkpoint inhibitors had been given previously to roughly 40% of patients. Study findings and constraints: Normalized T-cell clonal expansion was also low in a subset of nonresponders. By week 6 at 0.1 to 3.0 mg/kg, blood CD4+ and CD8+ T cells had expanded clonally.

CDR1 ENHRY and CDR2 SYGVKD come from the germline V gene. The CDR3 is 15 amino acids. The J segment lost 5 bases and the V segment lost 2 bases, leaving 5 bases of the junction unmatched. About this clone itself: What it binds is unknown.

Patients were excluded for autoimmune disease history or systemic immunosuppression. Clones were read by immunoSEQ multiplex PCR, and TCRdb kept only the in-frame ones, dropping some. The sample consists of about 99,000 clones, around nine tenths of them appearing once. This rearrangement joins TRBV10-3 to TRBJ1-4; 7 bases are shared with TRBD1. This clonotype originated in an adult with an advanced solid tumor such as melanoma, head and neck, liver or kidney cancer. This sample comprised CD4+ or CD8+ T cells sorted from blood, obtained in a trial of the OX40 agonist ivuxolimab. Here the CDR3 reads CAISEAEGANEKLFF. The DNA of the CDR3 is TGTGCCATCAGTGAGGCGGAGGGGGCAAATGAAAAACTGTTTTTT.